Sequencing of this T cell receptor (beta chain) was carried out in a study of CD8+ T cells in alopecia areata listed by TCRdb under 2018. Study-level background: Treated patients were enrolled in an open-label pilot trial of oral tofacitinib, 5 to 10 mg twice daily, for moderate-to-severe alopecia areata. Patients stayed on tofacitinib for 6 to 18 months and then had 6 months of follow-up off drug so that delayed response and recurrence could be assessed. The SALT score, which quantifies the percentage of affected scalp surface area, was used to measure disease severity in treated patients. The study used high-throughput TCRbeta sequencing to examine T cell clonal expansion in alopecia areata, in both the C3H/HeJ mouse model and human patients. Human TCRbeta sequencing covered scalp tissue and sorted CD4+ and CD8+ peripheral blood T cells from patchy and totalis/universalis alopecia areata patients and healthy controls. Tofacitinib-treated patients had biopsies at baseline and at 4 and 24 weeks of treatment, with a later scalp biopsy in several patients. Scalp clonality was compared across normal scalp (n=4), patchy alopecia areata scalp (n=8), and alopecia totalis/universalis scalp (n=8). RNA was obtained with the PAXgene miRNA kit for fixed scalp, the miRNeasy kit for PBMCs, and the RNeasy kit for mouse skin. immunoSEQ multiplex PCR using 35 Vbeta forward primers and 13 Jbeta reverse primers was used to amplify TCRbeta CDR3 regions.

In light of the paper, this sample's time point label describes: around 29 days on oral tofacitinib. The treatment or condition label, as the study defines it: oral pan-JAK inhibitor, 5-10 mg twice daily. Lesional scalp punch biopsies and peripheral blood were obtained from alopecia areata patients. PBMCs were isolated by density centrifugation and stained for CD3, CD4 and CD8, after which CD4+ and CD8+ T cells were sorted on a FACSAria. This clone showed up just a few times. Its antigen target is currently unknown. No base-level quality is on record; no much larger clone is a single base apart. The library was built by means of the immunoSEQ multiplex PCR assay. RNA was extracted from all samples and reverse transcribed into cDNA, which served as template for TCR sequencing. First-strand cDNA was synthesized with SuperScript III using a 2:1 mix of oligo-dT and random hexamers. A synthetic immune receptor repertoire was used to assess amplification bias, and residual bias was removed computationally. The study's own analysis went as follows. Raw reads were preprocessed to remove errors, and CDR3 was defined according to IMGT conventions as the region from the conserved cysteine to phenylalanine. Clonality was computed as 1 minus the Shannon entropy, with the entropy normalized by log2 of the number of productive unique TCRs. Whether scalp clones were CD4 or CD8 was inferred by matching scalp TCRbeta sequences against CD4 and CD8 repertoires sorted from blood. TCRdb mirrors the immuneACCESS table, restricted to in-frame sequences. Some clones are absent from its copies; in checked studies, under half trace to an unresolved V gene, and the reason for the others is unknown. That table gives V, J and clone size, and the DNA gave D and trimming. The sample includes roughly 70,000 clones, with roughly 28% observed a single time. Around 14% of the sample goes to the ten largest clones.

Summary of the overall study and its limitations: Tofacitinib significantly lowered scalp clonality and the number of expanded CD8+ clones among the top 100 scalp clones. Higher clonality and more expanded CD8+ clones were observed in lesional scalp than in normal scalp, particularly in alopecia totalis/universalis, a finding suggestive of antigenic drive. Resident alphabeta T cells in normal human skin are also sequenced, complicating scalp TCR repertoire analysis, unlike mouse skin dominated by gammadelta T cells. Because the treated cohort was small and had only one nonresponder, larger studies are needed to examine links between baseline CD8+ expansion and response. Shared TCR sequences between patients were less evident than in mice, which may be partly attributable to HLA diversity in the patient population. During tofacitinib treatment, many expanded lesional clones remained in scalp and blood, and this persistence may partly explain relapse after treatment is stopped.

V has 6 bases trimmed and J has 8 bases trimmed; junction bases matching no gene number 7. Its CDR3 holds 12 amino acids, cysteine through phenylalanine. Of all the DNA, just the CDR3 is kept, 36 bases in frame from base 1. In the germline V gene, CDR1 corresponds to SQVTM and CDR2 to ANQGSEA. Recombination connected TRBV29-1 to TRBJ2-1, and 7 junctional nucleotides match TRBD1. This material consisted of CD8+ T cells sorted from blood, taken at week 4, from a patient treated with tofacitinib. The source is a human donor with alopecia areata. The nucleotides read TGCAGCGTCAGACAGGGTAACGATGAGCAGTTCTTC. This yields the protein CSVRQGNDEQFF.